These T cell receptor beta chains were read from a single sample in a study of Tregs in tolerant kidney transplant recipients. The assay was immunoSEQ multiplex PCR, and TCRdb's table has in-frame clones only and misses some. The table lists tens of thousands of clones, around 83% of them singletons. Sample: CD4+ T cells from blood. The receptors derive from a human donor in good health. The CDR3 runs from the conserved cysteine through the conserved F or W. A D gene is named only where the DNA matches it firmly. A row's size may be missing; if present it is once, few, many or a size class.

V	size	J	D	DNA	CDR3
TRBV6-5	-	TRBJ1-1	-	TGTGCCAGCAGTTACGTCCCGAACACTGAAGCTTTCTTT	CASSYVPNTEAFF
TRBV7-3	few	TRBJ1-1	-	TGTGCCAGCAGCTTAGGCACTAACACTGAAGCTTTCTTT	CASSLGTNTEAFF
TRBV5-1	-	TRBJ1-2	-	TGCGCCAGCAGTGAGGGCGAGATCTATGGCTACACCTTC	CASSEGEIYGYTF
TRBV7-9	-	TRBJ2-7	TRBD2	TGTGCCACCGCCGGACTAGCGGAATCCTACGAGCAGTACTTC	CATAGLAESYEQYF
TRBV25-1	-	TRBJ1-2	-	TGTGCCAGCAGTGACCCAGATCCCTCGACCGGTGGCTACACCTTC	CASSDPDPSTGGYTF
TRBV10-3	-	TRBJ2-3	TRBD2	TGTGCCATCAGTCCGGGACTAGCACGTGACGCAGATACGCAGTATTTT	CAISPGLARDADTQYF
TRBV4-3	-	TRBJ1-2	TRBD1	TGCGCCAGCAGCCAAGATCCGACGACAGGGTGGGGAGGCTACACCTTC	CASSQDPTTGWGGYTF
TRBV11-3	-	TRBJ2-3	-	TGCGCCAGCAGCTTAGTAGATCCTGGCACAGATACGCAGTATTTT	CASSLVDPGTDTQYF
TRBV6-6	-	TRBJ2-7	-	TGTGCCAGCAGTTACGAGGTCAGGGGTTCTGGAGAGCAGTACTTC	CASSYEVRGSGEQYF
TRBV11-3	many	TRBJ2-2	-	TGTGCCAGCAGCTCGAGTCCCTTGCAGACCGGGGAGCTGTTTTTT	CASSSSPLQTGELFF
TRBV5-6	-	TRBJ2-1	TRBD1	TGTGCCAGCAGTTCACGGGACAGACTCTACAATGAGCAGTTCTTC	CASSSRDRLYNEQFF
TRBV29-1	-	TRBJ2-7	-	TGCAGCGTTGAAGAAGGCAGCCTAACCTACGAGCAGTACTTC	CSVEEGSLTYEQYF
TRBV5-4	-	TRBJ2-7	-	TGTGCCAGCAGCCCAGTGGGCTCCGGTGCCGAGCAGTACTTC	CASSPVGSGAEQYF
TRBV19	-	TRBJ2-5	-	TGTGCCAGTAGTATGCAGGGTTTGATAGGGACCCAGTACTTC	CASSMQGLIGTQYF
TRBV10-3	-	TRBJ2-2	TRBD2	TGTGCCATCAGGGGACTAGCGGGAGCTACCGGGGAGCTGTTTTTT	CAIRGLAGATGELFF
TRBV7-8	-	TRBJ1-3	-	TGTGCCAGCAGCCCGGGGGACCTCTGGGGAAACACCATATATTTT	CASSPGDLWGNTIYF
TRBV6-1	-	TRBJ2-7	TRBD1	TGTGCCAGCAGTCGACAGGGGGCGCCCAACGAGCAGTACTTC	CASSRQGAPNEQYF
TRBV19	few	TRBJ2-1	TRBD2	TGTGCCTCCTCTGGACTAGCGGGGAATGAGCAGTTCTTC	CASSGLAGNEQFF
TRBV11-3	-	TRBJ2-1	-	TGTGCCAGCAGCTTAGACGGGTACAATGAGCAGTTCTTC	CASSLDGYNEQFF
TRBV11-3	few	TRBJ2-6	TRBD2	TGTGCCAGCGGATCCCCGGGACTAGGACTTGCTGGGGCCAACGTCCTGACTTTC	CASGSPGLGLAGANVLTF
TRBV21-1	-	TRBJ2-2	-	TGTGCCAGCAGCAGATGTACAGGGGATGCCGGGGAGCTGTTTTTT	CASSRCTGDAGELFF
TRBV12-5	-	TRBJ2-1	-	TGTGCTAGTGGACCCGGAACGGTGAATGAGCAGTTCTTC	CASGPGTVNEQFF
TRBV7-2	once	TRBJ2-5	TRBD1	TGTGCCAGCAGCTCAACAGGGGGCGGGACCCAGTACTTC	CASSSTGGGTQYF
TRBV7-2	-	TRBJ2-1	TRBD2	TGTGCCAGCAGCTTAGGACTAGCGGGGTACAATGAGCAGTTCTTC	CASSLGLAGYNEQFF
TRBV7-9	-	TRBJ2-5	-	TGTGCCAGCAGCTTGTCAGACCCCATCGATACCCAGTACTTC	CASSLSDPIDTQYF
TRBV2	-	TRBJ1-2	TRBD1	TGTGCCAAAAAGGGACAGGCTGACTATGGCTACACCTTC	CAKKGQADYGYTF
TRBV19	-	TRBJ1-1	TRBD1	TGTGCCAGTAGTCCCGGGACAGGCTCCGCCACTGCAGATGAAGCTTTCTTT	CASSPGTGSATADEAFF
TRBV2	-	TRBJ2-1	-	TGTGCCAGCAGTGTGCAATTCTCCTACAATGAGCAGTTCTTC	CASSVQFSYNEQFF
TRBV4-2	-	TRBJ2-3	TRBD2	TGTGCCAGCAGTTCGGGACTAGCGGGGGCAGATACGCAGTATTTT	CASSSGLAGADTQYF
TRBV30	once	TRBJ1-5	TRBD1	TGTGCCTGGTCAGGGGGCGGCAGCAATCAGCCCCAGCATTTT	CAWSGGGSNQPQHF
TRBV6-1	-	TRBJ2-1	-	TGTGCCAGCAGTGACAGGAGGGAGCAGTTCTTC	CASSDRREQFF
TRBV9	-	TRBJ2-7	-	TGTGCCAGCAGCGTAGGGGTAGCCTTTTACTACGAGCAGTACTTC	CASSVGVAFYYEQYF
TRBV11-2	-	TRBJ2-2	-	TGTGCCAGCAGCTTAGATTTATTCGGGGGAGCCGGGGAGCTGTTTTTT	CASSLDLFGGAGELFF
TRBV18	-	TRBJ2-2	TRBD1	TGTGCCAGCTCACGACAGGGATGGGACACCGGGGAGCTGTTTTTT	CASSRQGWDTGELFF
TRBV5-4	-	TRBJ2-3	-	TGTGCCAGCAGCCCCACGGGGATTAGCACAGATACGCAGTATTTT	CASSPTGISTDTQYF
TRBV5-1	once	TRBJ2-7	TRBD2	TGCGCCAGCAGCCTAAATAGCGGGAGGACCTCCTACGAGCAGTACTTC	CASSLNSGRTSYEQYF
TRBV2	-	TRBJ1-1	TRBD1	TGTGCCAGCACCCTCGGGACAGGGCACACTGAAGCTTTCTTT	CASTLGTGHTEAFF
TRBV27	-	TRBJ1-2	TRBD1	TGTGCCAGCAGAAGTCTGTGGACAGGGCAAAACTATGGCTACACCTTC	CASRSLWTGQNYGYTF
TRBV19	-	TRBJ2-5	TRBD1	TGTGCCAGTAGTAGCGGACAGGGGGTCTTCGGTCCAGAGACCCAGTACTTC	CASSSGQGVFGPETQYF
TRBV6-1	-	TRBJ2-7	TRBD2	TGTGCCAGCAGTGAGGTCCGGGGGAGGGGTGTGCAGTACTTC	CASSEVRGRGVQYF
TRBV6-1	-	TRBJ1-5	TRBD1	TGTGCCAGCAGTGGGGGACAGTTTCTGGGAGGCAATCAGCCCCAGCATTTT	CASSGGQFLGGNQPQHF
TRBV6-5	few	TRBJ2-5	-	TGTGCCAGCAGTTACTCTCCGGCAGGGGGGCAAGAGACCCAGTACTTC	CASSYSPAGGQETQYF
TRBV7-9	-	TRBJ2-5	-	TGTGCCAGCAGCTCCCCTGGGGAGACCCAGTACTTC	CASSSPGETQYF
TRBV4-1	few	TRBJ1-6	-	TGCGCCAGCAGCTTTAGGGCAGGGACACCCCTCCACTTT	CASSFRAGTPLHF
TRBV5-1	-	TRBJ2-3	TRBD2	TGCGCCAGCAGCTTGGTTGGCGGGGGGCCAGATACGCAGTATTTT	CASSLVGGGPDTQYF
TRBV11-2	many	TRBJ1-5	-	TGTGCCAGCAGCTTCGGAGCAGACAATCAGCCCCAGCATTTT	CASSFGADNQPQHF
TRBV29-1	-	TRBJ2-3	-	TGCAGCGTTTCCAGCGTGCCACTCACAGATACGCAGTATTTT	CSVSSVPLTDTQYF
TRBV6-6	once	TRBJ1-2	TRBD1	TGTGCCAGCACCACCCGGACAGGATCAGGCTACACCTTC	CASTTRTGSGYTF
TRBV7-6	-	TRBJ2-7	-	TGTGCCAGCAGCCCAAGGGAGCACGAGCAGTACTTC	CASSPREHEQYF
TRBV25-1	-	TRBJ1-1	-	TGTGCCAGCAGTCCAGGGCGTGGCAGGAACACTGAAGCTTTCTTT	CASSPGRGRNTEAFF
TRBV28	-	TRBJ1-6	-	TGTGCCAGCAGTTCCCCCGGACTCTTCTCCTATAATTCACCCCTCCACTTT	CASSSPGLFSYNSPLHF
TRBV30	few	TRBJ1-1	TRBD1	TGTGCCTACCAAAGACCGTGGGACAGAGCTTTCTTT	CAYQRPWDRAFF
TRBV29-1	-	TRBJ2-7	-	TGCAGCGTCAGCCAACTAGGCTCCTACGAGCAGTACTTC	CSVSQLGSYEQYF
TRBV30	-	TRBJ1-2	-	TGTGCCTGGAGTGTACGGGATATGGGGGGCTACACCTTC	CAWSVRDMGGYTF
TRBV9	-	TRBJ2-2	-	TGTGCCAGCAGAATCCCTCGTCAGGGGGGGGAGCTGTTTTTT	CASRIPRQGGELFF
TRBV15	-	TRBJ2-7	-	TGTGCCACCAGCAGAGACTCGCTTTGGACAATCCTATCCTACGAGCAGTACTTC	CATSRDSLWTILSYEQYF